The clone carrying this T cell receptor (beta chain) was counted at least ten times. What it binds is unknown. The CDR3 extends over 14 amino acids. Germline assignment: CDR1 DFQATT and CDR2 SNEGSKA (reference sequence). Trimming at V came to 0 bases and at J to 9 bases, leaving 10 bases not matched to a gene. cDNA was made by 5'RACE with 10-nucleotide random UMIs. TCRdb ran MiXCR on the 5' RACE reads and lists one entry per CDR3 protein. The sample carries about 19,000 distinct CDR3 sequences, around 2.5% recorded once. This entry is derived from a study of neurological immune-mediated disorders. Overall study findings and caveats: In multiple sclerosis patients, the repertoire cluster was unrelated to clinical or MRI findings.

This clonotype originated in a woman between 18 and 29 years old with multiple sclerosis. The chain couples TRBV20-1 to TRBJ1-1; 7 bases fit TRBD1. Sequenced input: PBMCs. The CDR3 DNA sequence: TGCAGTGCTAGAGAGGACAGGCGTACCCATCAAGCTTTCTTT. Amino acids: CSAREDRRTHQAFF.